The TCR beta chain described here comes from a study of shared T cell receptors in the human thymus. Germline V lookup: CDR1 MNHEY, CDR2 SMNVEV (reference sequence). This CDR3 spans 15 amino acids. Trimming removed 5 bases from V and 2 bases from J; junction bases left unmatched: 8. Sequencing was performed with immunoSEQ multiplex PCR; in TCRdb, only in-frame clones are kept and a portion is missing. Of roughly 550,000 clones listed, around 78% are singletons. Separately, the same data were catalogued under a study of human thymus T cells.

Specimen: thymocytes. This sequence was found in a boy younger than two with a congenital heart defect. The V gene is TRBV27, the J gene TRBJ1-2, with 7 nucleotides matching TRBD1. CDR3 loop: CASSPAAGGNYGYTF. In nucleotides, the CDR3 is TGTGCCAGCAGTCCCGCGGCAGGGGGAAACTATGGCTACACCTTC.